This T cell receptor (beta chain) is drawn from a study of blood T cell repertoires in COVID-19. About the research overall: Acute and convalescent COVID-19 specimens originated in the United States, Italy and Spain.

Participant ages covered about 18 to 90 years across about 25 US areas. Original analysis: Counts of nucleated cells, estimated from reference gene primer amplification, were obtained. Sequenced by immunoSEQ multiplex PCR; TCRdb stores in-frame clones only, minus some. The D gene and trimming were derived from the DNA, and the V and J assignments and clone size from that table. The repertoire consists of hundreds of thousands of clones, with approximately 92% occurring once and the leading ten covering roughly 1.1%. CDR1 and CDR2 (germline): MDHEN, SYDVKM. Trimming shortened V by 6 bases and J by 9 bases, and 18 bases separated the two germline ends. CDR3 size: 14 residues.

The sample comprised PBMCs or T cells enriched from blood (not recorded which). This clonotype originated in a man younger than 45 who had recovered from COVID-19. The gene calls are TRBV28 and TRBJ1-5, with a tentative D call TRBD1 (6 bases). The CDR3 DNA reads TGTGCCAGCAGCCGAGACAGGTCGAGTGGGCCCCAGCATTTT. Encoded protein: CASSRDRSSGPQHF.